Presented here are 22 T cell receptor beta chains from one specimen sequenced in a study of T cell responses to AZD1222 COVID-19 vaccine. This table comes from immunoSEQ multiplex PCR, and its TCRdb copy is limited to in-frame clones, with some not included. The data hold roughly 99,000 clones, with around 90% observed a single time. The specimen was peripheral blood, collected 28 days after the second AZD1222 dose. All receptors come from an adult who received the AZD1222 COVID-19 vaccine.

This chain connects TRBV18 to TRBJ2-2; 7 bases map to TRBD1. The CDR3 runs to 15 residues. The trim removed 0 bases at V and 7 bases at J, leaving 5 bases unmatched. Looked up from germline, CDR1 is KGHSH and CDR2 is LQKENI. The CDR3 DNA reads TGTGCCAGCTCACCACCGGAAACAGGGGACGGGGAGCTGTTTTTT. Protein sequence: CASSPPETGDGELFF. Complete variable domain (other parts from reference TRBV18 and TRBJ2-2): NAGVMQNPRHLVRRRGQEARLRCSPMKGHSHVYWYRQLPEEGLKFMVYLQKENIIDESGMPKERFSAEFPKEGPSILRIQQVVRGDSAAYFCASSPPETGDGELFFGEGSRLTVL.

This rearrangement joins TRBV27 to TRBJ1-4; no clear D. The CDR3 is made up of 15 amino acids. The germline V gene encodes CDR1 MNHEY and CDR2 SMNVEV (reference sequence). Trimming removed 4 bases at V and 5 bases at J, with 14 bases between. CDR3 amino acids: CASSSSPGGNEKLFF. CDR3 in DNA: TGTGCCAGCAGTTCCTCCCCCGGAGGGAATGAAAAACTGTTTTTT.

This clone was counted only a few times. This chain joins TRBV6-6 and TRBJ1-2, with D uncertain. This CDR3 comprises 15 residues. The V gene's germline CDR1 is MNHNY and CDR2 SVGAGI (reference sequence). V lost 4 bases and J lost 3, with 15 bases in between. CDR3 nucleotide sequence: TGTGCCAGCAGTTCCGTGAAAAGGTGGGACTATGGCTACACCTTC. It encodes CASSSVKRWDYGYTF.

The rearrangement uses TRBV7-9 and TRBJ2-2; the D is unclear. Germline CDR1 SEHNR, CDR2 FQNEAQ (reference sequence). The CDR3 extends over 15 amino acids. The V and J ends lost 3 bases and 5 bases respectively, with 13 bases between them. This CDR3 reads CASSFIGTKTGELFF. In DNA, the CDR3 is TGTGCCAGCAGCTTTATCGGAACTAAAACCGGGGAGCTGTTTTTT.

CDR3 DNA: TGTGCCACCAGTAGCGACGGCGGGAAGCCCCAGCATTTT. Encoded protein: CATSSDGGKPQHF. V is TRBV24-1 and J is TRBJ1-5; D call uncertain. The germline V gene has CDR1 KGHDR and CDR2 SFDVKD. This CDR3 has 13 amino acids. Trimming removed 6 bases at V and 8 bases at J, with 13 bases between.

The chain has TRBV6-5 and TRBJ2-3, with D perhaps matching TRBD2 (7 bases). The germline V and J ends were trimmed by 10 bases and 4 bases, with 18 bases remaining between them. The CDR3 is made up of 14 amino acids. Germline V gene sequence: CDR1 MNHEY, CDR2 SVGAGI. The CDR3 nucleotides are TGTGCCACAAAGGGGGGGAGTAAGGCAGATACGCAGTATTTT. Its protein is CATKGGSKADTQYF.

The V and J genes are TRBV6-2 or TRBV6-3 and TRBJ2-5, with 8 nucleotides matching TRBD1. Germline lookup yields CDR1 MNHEY and CDR2 SVGEGT. Trimming took 4 bases from V and 5 from J; bases not matched to a gene: 6. The CDR3 spans 14 residues. The CDR3 nucleotides read TGTGCCAGCAGTTGGACAGGGCTCGTCGAGACCCAGTACTTC. Translation gives CASSWTGLVETQYF.

The chain has TRBV6-1 and TRBJ2-7, with 9 bases lining up with TRBD1. V gave up 0 bases and J gave up 2 bases; unmatched junction bases: 2. This CDR3 is 15 amino acids long. Germline-derived CDR1 and CDR2 are MNHNS and SASEGT. For the CDR3, the DNA is TGTGCCAGCAGTGAAGCCGGGACAGGGACCTACGAGCAGTACTTC. It specifies CASSEAGTGTYEQYF.

CDR3 nucleotides: TGTGCCAGCTCACCACCGAATAGGGTATACGAGCAGTACTTC. As protein: CASSPPNRVYEQYF. The chain recombines TRBV18 with TRBJ2-7, with unresolved D. V gave up 0 bases and J gave up 4 bases, with 10 bases separating them. Germline values: CDR1 KGHSH, CDR2 LQKENI. The CDR3 runs 14 residues.

This chain joins TRBV9 and TRBJ1-6, with TRBD1 as a possible D gene (6 bases). CDR1 is SGDLS, CDR2 YYNGEE, per germline. Trimming shortened V by 1 base and J by 6 bases, and 11 bases separated the two germline ends. There are 15 residues in the CDR3. The CDR3 spells CASSVSGGPNSPLHF. In DNA form, the CDR3 reads TGTGCCAGCAGCGTATCCGGGGGCCCTAATTCACCCCTCCACTTT. Based on the CDR3 plus reference TRBV9 and TRBJ1-6, the full variable domain is DSGVTQTPKHLITATGQRVTLRCSPRSGDLSVYWYQQSLDQGLQFLIQYYNGEERAKGNILERFSAQQFPDLHSELNLSSLELGDSALYFCASSVSGGPNSPLHFGNGTRLTVT.

The chain couples TRBV27 to TRBJ2-7; D perhaps matches TRBD2 (5 bases). Germline V gives CDR1 MNHEY, CDR2 SMNVEV (reference sequence). This CDR3 spans 16 amino acids. V lost 3 bases and J 3 bases, leaving 18 bases between the germline ends. The CDR3 here is CASSFHLTGSGYEQYF. The CDR3 DNA reads TGTGCCAGCAGTTTTCATCTCACGGGGTCCGGCTACGAGCAGTACTTC.

The chain has TRBV7-8 and TRBJ1-2; weak D call: TRBD1 (5 bases). The V gene's germline CDR1 is SGHVS and CDR2 FQNEAQ. The CDR3 has 14 residues. Trimming took 5 bases from V and 7 from J, leaving 17 bases between them. The CDR3 sequence is CASSAAGTMGGYTF. In DNA form, the CDR3 reads TGTGCCAGCAGCGCCGCCGGGACTATGGGTGGCTACACCTTC. Supplemented by reference TRBV7-8 and TRBJ1-2, the full variable domain reads GAGVSQSPRYKVAKRGQDVALRCDPISGHVSLFWYQQALGQGPEFLTYFQNEAQLDKSGLPSDRFFAERPEGSVSTLKIQRTQQEDSAVYLCASSAAGTMGGYTFGSGTRLTVV.

The chain links TRBV5-1 to TRBJ1-1, with unresolved D. Trimming left V 0 bases short and J 5 bases short, with 17 bases between. The CDR3 is 16 amino acids. Germline CDR1 SGHRS, CDR2 YFSETQ. The CDR3 loop is CASSLAGLLGRTEAFF. The CDR3 coding sequence is TGCGCCAGCAGCTTGGCCGGACTTCTCGGGAGGACTGAAGCTTTCTTT. The entire variable domain, with the rest obtained from reference TRBV5-1 and TRBJ1-1, is as follows: KAGVTQTPRYLIKTRGQQVTLSCSPISGHRSVSWYQQTPGQGLQFLFEYFSETQRNKGNFPGRFSGRQFSNSRSEMNVSTLELGDSALYLCASSLAGLLGRTEAFFGQGTRLTVV.

The gene calls are TRBV19 and TRBJ1-5, with 8 bases matching TRBD1. Germline values: CDR1 LNHDA, CDR2 SQIVND (reference sequence). The CDR3 totals 17 residues. V lost 5 bases, J lost 0 bases, and 9 bases stayed unmatched. CDR3 loop: CASSGQGYVGSNQPQHF. DNA of the CDR3: TGTGCCAGTAGTGGACAGGGTTACGTGGGTAGCAATCAGCCCCAGCATTTT.

This clone was counted between two and nine times. At one end, the junction sequence differs from germline, possibly due to a read error. This chain joins TRBV7-7 and TRBJ2-1; perhaps TRBD2 as D (6 bases). Per germline, CDR1 SSHAT and CDR2 FNYEAQ (reference sequence). The CDR3 totals 16 residues. CDR3 residues: CASSLVVSGPMDEQFF. CDR3 nucleotides: TGTGCTAGCAGCTTAGTAGTTAGCGGCCCCATGGATGAGCAGTTCTTC.

The V and J genes are TRBV7-2 and TRBJ2-1; 7 positions match TRBD2. After removal of 2 bases from V and 1 base from J, the junction contained 5 bases not matched to a gene. The CDR3 has 16 residues. Germline V gene lookup returns CDR1 SGHTA and CDR2 FQGNSA. CDR3 bases: TGTGCCAGCAGCTTAAGTCCTAGCGGATCCTACAATGAGCAGTTCTTC. It encodes CASSLSPSGSYNEQFF.

This clone appeared a few times. This chain connects TRBV4-2 to TRBJ2-1; possibly TRBD2 for D (6 bases). Germline assignment: CDR1 LGHNA and CDR2 YNFKEQ. The CDR3 sequence is 16 residues long. Trimming took off 3 bases at V and 0 bases at J, with 12 bases between the two ends. The DNA of the CDR3 is TGTGCCAGCAGCCATACCGCTAGCGACTCCTACAATGAGCAGTTCTTC. Translating it yields CASSHTASDSYNEQFF.

This rearrangement joins TRBV11-2 to TRBJ2-1, with 12 bases matching TRBD2. The ends lost 4 bases at V and 0 bases at J; junction bases unmatched: 10. The CDR3 covers 19 residues. Germline assignment: CDR1 SGHAT and CDR2 FQNNGV. CDR3 amino acids: CASSSGTSGLSSSYNEQFF. In DNA form, the CDR3 reads TGTGCCAGCAGCTCCGGGACTAGCGGGCTATCGAGCTCCTACAATGAGCAGTTCTTC.

The chain recombines TRBV3-1 (or the pseudogene TRBV3-2) with TRBJ1-2; D ambiguous. CDR3 size: 12 residues. V was clipped by 2 bases and J by 14 bases, with 15 bases between them. Germline V gene sequence: CDR1 LGHDT, CDR2 YNNKEL (reference sequence). CDR3: CASSQKSGVGTF. As DNA, the CDR3 is TGTGCCAGCAGCCAAAAAAGCGGGGTTGGGACCTTC.

This clone was detected only once. The chain couples TRBV9 to TRBJ1-2; D is uncertain. V was cut by 0 bases and J by 3 bases, with 15 bases left in between. Germline CDR1 is SGDLS and CDR2 is YYNGEE. The CDR3 is made up of 16 amino acids. CDR3 region: CASSVEAPAGDYGYTF. For the CDR3, the DNA is TGTGCCAGCAGCGTAGAAGCCCCGGCGGGAGACTATGGCTACACCTTC.

The V gene is TRBV7-2, the J gene TRBJ1-5; TRBD1 is a possible D gene (6 bases). The CDR3 loop spans 15 amino acids. Germline-derived CDR1 and CDR2 are SGHTA and FQGNSA. Trimming stripped 6 bases from V and 0 bases from J, with 12 bases between. CDR3 DNA: TGTGCCAGCAGTTCACAGGGTTATAGCAATCAGCCCCAGCATTTT. Protein sequence: CASSSQGYSNQPQHF.

The chain links TRBV4-3 to TRBJ2-7; 7 nucleotides line up with TRBD1. Unmatched junction bases numbered 8, after V lost 0 bases and J lost 3 bases. The CDR3 has 16 residues. The germline gives CDR1 LGHNA, CDR2 YSLEER. CDR3 coding DNA: TGCGCCAGCAGCCAAGAAAAAGGGACAGCATTCTACGAGCAGTACTTC. Amino acid sequence: CASSQEKGTAFYEQYF.